The T cell receptor (beta chain) under discussion was sequenced for a study of CD8+ T cells in alopecia areata. Looking at the study overall: Oral tofacitinib, 5 to 10 mg twice daily, was given in an open-label trial. Tofacitinib therapy took 6 to 18 months; 6 months off drug came after.

Collection of lesional scalp punch biopsies and peripheral blood was performed in alopecia areata patients. Investigators sorted PBMCs to obtain both CD4+ and CD8+ T cells. cDNA prepared by RNA extraction and subsequent reverse transcription served as the template for sequencing. Some clones are missing from TCRdb's copy, which holds only in-frame ones; the method was immunoSEQ multiplex PCR. Seen here are 100,000 to 150,000 clones, about 47% observed once, and the top ten hold around 19%. The germline gives CDR1 GTSNPN, CDR2 SVGIG (reference sequence). J lost 2 bases, V lost 7 bases, and 4 bases had no gene match. The CDR3 runs 13 residues.

The TCR originated in a human donor with alopecia areata. The gene calls are TRBV30 and TRBJ2-7, with TRBD2 identical over 11 bases. Sequenced material: CD8+ T cells sorted from blood, taken at week 0. The CDR3 loop is CAFGTSGPYEQYF. CDR3 coding DNA: TGTGCCTTCGGGACTAGCGGACCCTACGAGCAGTACTTC.